These 8 T cell receptor beta chains share one sample of origin, sequenced in a study of T cells in Graves' hyperthyroidism and ophthalmopathy. There were TCR beta CDR3 regions amplified from RNA transcripts. The HTBI primer set was used in a first-round RT-PCR of the TCR CDR3. TCRdb fed the multiplex PCR reads into MiXCR, producing one record per CDR3 protein. The sample holds some 270,000 distinct CDR3 sequences; more than 10% are singletons and the top ten take roughly 7.5%. Input material: blood. The source is a woman in her twenties or thirties with Graves' hyperthyroidism that later progressed to Graves' ophthalmopathy.

This clonotype was seen only once. The V call is TRBV4-2, the J call TRBJ2-5, with D maybe TRBD1 (6 bases). V lost 2 bases, J lost 1 base, and 11 bases lay in between. This CDR3 region has 15 residues. Germline V gene lookup returns CDR1 LGHNA and CDR2 YNFKEQ. CDR3 DNA: TGTGCCAGCAGCCAACCCGGGACAATCCAAGAGACCCAGTACTTC. This sequence encodes CASSQPGTIQETQYF.

This clonotype has a count of ten or more. J is TRBJ2-4 and V is TRBV30; 7 nucleotides align to TRBD2. Germline CDR1 GTSNPN, CDR2 SVGIG (reference sequence). The junction had 12 bases not matched to a gene; V was cut back by 4 bases and J by 0 bases. The CDR3 is made up of 17 amino acids. In DNA form, the CDR3 reads TGTGCCTGGACAAGGCTGACTAGCAGTCTAGCCAAAAACATTCAGTACTTC. Amino acid sequence: CAWTRLTSSLAKNIQYF.

This clonotype showed up just a few times. The chain carries TRBV27 and TRBJ2-5; no clear D gene. The CDR3 is 13 amino acids. Trimming removed 5 bases from V and 1 base from J, with 8 bases in between. The germline CDR1 and CDR2 sequences are MNHEY and SMNVEV (reference sequence). Here the CDR3 DNA reads TGTGCCAGCAGTGATTATGCCCAAGAGACCCAGTACTTC. As protein: CASSDYAQETQYF.

This clonotype was seen repeatedly, ten times or more. The chain couples TRBV2 to TRBJ2-7; maybe TRBD2 (5 bases). The ends were cut back, 6 bases at V and 6 bases at J, with 12 bases in the middle. CDR1 is SNHLY and CDR2 is FYNNEI in the germline V gene. The CDR3 has 12 amino acids. The CDR3 nucleotides read TGTGCCAGCAGGACGGGATCCCCCGAGCAGTACTTC. Protein: CASRTGSPEQYF.

This clonotype was picked up many times. V is TRBV27 and J is TRBJ2-1; 10 nucleotides agree with TRBD2. Looked up from germline, CDR1 is MNHEY and CDR2 is SMNVEV (reference sequence). The CDR3 sequence is 17 residues long. The ends lost 5 bases at V and 3 bases at J; junction bases unmatched: 10. DNA of the CDR3: TGTGCCAGCAGTCCACCCGGGACTAGCGCTCTCTACAATGAGCAGTTCTTC. Amino acids: CASSPPGTSALYNEQFF.

The sample holds many counts of this clonotype. The chain couples TRBV20-1 to TRBJ2-3; 10 bases are a match to TRBD2. V was pared by 1 base and J by 5 bases, with 6 bases of the junction left unmatched. The CDR3 extends over 15 amino acids. Germline V lookup: CDR1 DFQATT, CDR2 SNEGSKA (reference sequence). The CDR3 is CSARALAGVQDTQYF. The CDR3 DNA reads TGCAGTGCTAGAGCTCTAGCGGGAGTCCAAGATACGCAGTATTTT.

V gene TRBV9 combines with J gene TRBJ1-4; 7 bases match TRBD1. From germline, CDR1 is SGDLS and CDR2 YYNGEE. This CDR3 region has 15 residues. J gave up 5 bases and V 6 bases, and 10 bases lay outside the gene matches. The CDR3 DNA reads as TGTGCCAGCACTAGGAACGACAGGGCAAATGAAAAACTGTTTTTT. Its protein is CASTRNDRANEKLFF.

This clonotype was counted many times. The chain links TRBV7-2 to TRBJ2-6; a weak D match, TRBD2 (5 bases). Germline-derived CDR1 and CDR2 are SGHTA and FQGNSA. There are 15 residues in the CDR3. V shed 8 bases and J shed 0 bases, with 11 bases lying between them. CDR3 amino acids: CASVSGPSGANVLTF. The DNA for the CDR3 is TGTGCCAGCGTAAGCGGACCCTCTGGGGCCAACGTCCTGACTTTC.